This T cell receptor (beta chain) is drawn from a study of blood T cell repertoires in COVID-19. For the study at large: Sites in the United States, Italy and Spain provided acute and convalescent COVID-19 samples. Sample material is recorded as cDNA or gDNA derived from T cells, B-cell-depleted T cells, or PBMCs.

There are 14 residues in the CDR3. Germline trimming cut 5 bases from V and 4 bases from J; bases unmatched to any gene: 3. CDR1 and CDR2 (germline): LNHDA, SQIVND (reference sequence). Sequenced by immunoSEQ multiplex PCR; TCRdb stores in-frame clones only, minus some. The data hold around 280,000 clones, with around 87% observed a single time. The genes are TRBV19 and TRBJ2-1; 9 nucleotides agree with TRBD2. Sequencing was done on a sample of peripheral blood. This receptor was taken from a man aged 70 or older with acute or convalescent COVID-19. The CDR3 region has the DNA TGTGCCAGTAGTTCGGGACTAGCTTACAATGAGCAGTTCTTC. Translated, it gives CASSSGLAYNEQFF. Using reference TRBV19 and TRBJ2-1 for the parts outside the CDR3, the full variable domain is DGGITQSPKYLFRKEGQNVTLSCEQNLNHDAMYWYRQDPGQGLRLIYYSQIVNDFQKGDIAEGYSVSREKKESFPLTVTSAQKNPTAFYLCASSSGLAYNEQFFGPGTRLTVL.